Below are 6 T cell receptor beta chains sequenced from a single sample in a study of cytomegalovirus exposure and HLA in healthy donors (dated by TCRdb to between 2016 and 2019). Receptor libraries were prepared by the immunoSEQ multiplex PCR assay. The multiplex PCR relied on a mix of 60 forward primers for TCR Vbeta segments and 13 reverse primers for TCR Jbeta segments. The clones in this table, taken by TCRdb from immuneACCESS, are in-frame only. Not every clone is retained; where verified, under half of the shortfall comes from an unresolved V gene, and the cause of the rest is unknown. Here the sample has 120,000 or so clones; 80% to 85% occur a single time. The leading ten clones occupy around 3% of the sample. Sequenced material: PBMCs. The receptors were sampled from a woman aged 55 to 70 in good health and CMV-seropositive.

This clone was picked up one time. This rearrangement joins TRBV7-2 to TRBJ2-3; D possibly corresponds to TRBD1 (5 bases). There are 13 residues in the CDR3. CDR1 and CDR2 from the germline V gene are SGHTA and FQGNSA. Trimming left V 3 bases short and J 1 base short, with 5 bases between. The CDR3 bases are TGTGCCAGCAGCTTGGGGCGCACAGATACGCAGTATTTT. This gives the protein CASSLGRTDTQYF.

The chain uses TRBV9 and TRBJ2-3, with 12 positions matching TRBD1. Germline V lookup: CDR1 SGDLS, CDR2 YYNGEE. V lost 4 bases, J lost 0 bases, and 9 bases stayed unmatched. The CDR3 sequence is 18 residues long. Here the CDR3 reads CASSPRDRGRTSTDTQYF. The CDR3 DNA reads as TGTGCCAGCAGCCCTCGGGACAGGGGGCGGACTAGCACAGATACGCAGTATTTT.

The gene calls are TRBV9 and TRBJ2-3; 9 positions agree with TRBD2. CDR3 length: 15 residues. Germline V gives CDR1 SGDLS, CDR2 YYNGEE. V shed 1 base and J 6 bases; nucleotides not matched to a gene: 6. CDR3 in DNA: TGTGCCAGCAGCGTATCTGGCGGGGGGGCGGATACGCAGTATTTT. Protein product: CASSVSGGGADTQYF.

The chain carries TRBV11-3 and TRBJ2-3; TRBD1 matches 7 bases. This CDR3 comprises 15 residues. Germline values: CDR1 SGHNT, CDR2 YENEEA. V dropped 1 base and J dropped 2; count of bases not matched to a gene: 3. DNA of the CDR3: TGTGCCAGCAGCTTAGGCGACAGGGTCACAGATACGCAGTATTTT. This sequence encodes CASSLGDRVTDTQYF.

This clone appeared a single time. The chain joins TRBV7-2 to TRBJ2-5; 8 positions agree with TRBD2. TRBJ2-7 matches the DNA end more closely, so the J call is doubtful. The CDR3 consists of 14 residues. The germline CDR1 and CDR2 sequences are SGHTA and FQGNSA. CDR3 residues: CASSSPGTSYEQYF. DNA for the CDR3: TGTGCCAGCAGCTCCCCCGGGACTAGTTACGAGCAGTACTTC.

The CDR3 DNA sequence: TGTGCCAGCAGGTGGACAGGGCAAGAGACCCAGTACTTC. It codes for CASRWTGQETQYF. This chain uses TRBV6-5 with TRBJ2-5; 8 nucleotides agree with TRBD1. Unmatched junction bases numbered 2, after V lost 6 bases and J lost 2 bases. The germline V gene has CDR1 MNHEY and CDR2 SVGAGI. CDR3 length: 13 amino acids.